This T cell receptor (beta chain) was sequenced in a study of T cells in narcolepsy. On the study more broadly: Patients with NT1 or NT2 and healthy control donors were enrolled.

Assay: immunoSEQ multiplex PCR; the TCRdb copy retains only in-frame clones and omits some. The table lists tens of thousands of clones, about 90% of them singletons. A note on this clone: The antigen is not known.

Study-level points and caveats: Autoreactive HCRT-specific and TRIB2-specific clonotypes were marked in same-patient CSF-versus-blood CD4+ comparisons. Autoreactive clone sequences were missing from some blood memory CD4+ repertoires.

The CDR3 is 14 amino acids. In germline, CDR1 is SEHNR, CDR2 FQNEAQ (reference sequence). The V end was cut by 5 bases, the J end by 6 bases, with 16 bases between. Material: CD45RA- memory CD4+ T cells from PBMCs. The sequence came from a human donor with narcolepsy. The chain carries TRBV7-9 and TRBJ1-1; weak D call: TRBD1 (5 bases). CDR3 protein: CASSPSRGLPEAFF. The CDR3, as DNA: TGTGCCAGCAGCCCAAGCCGGGGCTTACCTGAAGCTTTCTTT.